This TCR beta chain was sequenced for a study of cytomegalovirus exposure and HLA in healthy donors. Study-wide background: The same platform used for the 650 to 850 first-cohort repertoires was also used for the 120 or so validation repertoires, as a later analysis reported.

The junction had 14 bases not matched to a gene; V was cut back by 10 bases and J by 7 bases. CDR1 is LNHDA, CDR2 SQIVND, per germline (reference sequence). The length of the CDR3 is 15 residues. Study-level results: There were 160 or so TCR beta chains listed as cytomegalovirus-associated.

Remarks on this clone: Antigen unknown.

Generated by immunoSEQ multiplex PCR, the TCRdb table keeps only in-frame clones and is missing some. The sample lists 20,000 to 25,000 clones, around 96% occurring once. The sequenced sample was PBMCs. This chain uses TRBV19 with TRBJ1-4; 8 nucleotides match TRBD1. This sequence originates from a man aged 25-45 years in good health and CMV-seropositive. CDR3 in amino acids: CATKGRGRKGEKLFF. In nucleotides, the CDR3 is TGTGCCACTAAAGGCAGGGGGCGCAAGGGTGAAAAACTGTTTTTT.